The subject of this entry is one TCR beta chain. Antigen: not known. The germline V and J ends were trimmed by 7 bases and 9 bases, with 19 bases remaining between them. The CDR3 spans 14 residues. CDR1 SNHLY and CDR2 FYNNEI come from the germline V gene. Using its own MiXCR run on the 5' RACE reads, TCRdb lists one record per CDR3 protein. The sample holds 300,000 or so distinct CDR3 sequences, less than 9.5% seen once. This entry is derived from a study of T cells after yellow fever vaccination. Study outcomes and limitations: Post-booster reappearance was seen for most primary-vaccination clones (around 96% CD4, roughly 86% CD8).

This clonotype originated in a man aged 18 to 35 who received the YFV17D yellow fever vaccine. The rearrangement uses TRBV2 and TRBJ1-5; D is possibly TRBD1 (6 bases). Sequenced here: CD4+ T cells sorted from PBMCs, sampled 5 days after the yellow fever booster vaccination. The CDR3 reads CASTGYSGDLPQHF. CDR3 coding DNA: TGTGCCAGCACAGGTTATTCAGGGGATCTGCCCCAGCATTTT.